The 17 T cell receptor beta chains below were found in one sample sequenced in a study of memory CD4+ T cells and cytomegalovirus serostatus. Profiling relied on immunoSEQ multiplex PCR, and the TCRdb table lists in-frame clones only, not all of them. Of 50,000 to 60,000 clones listed, around 83% are singletons. The sort gate was single viable CD3+CD4+CD8-CD45RO+ cells for memory CD4+ T cells. The source material was memory CD4+ T cells from blood. The origin of the receptors is an adult in good health and CMV-seropositive.

The chain uses TRBV18 and TRBJ1-1; a possible D gene is TRBD1 (6 bases). Germline V lookup: CDR1 KGHSH, CDR2 LQKENI. The length of the CDR3 is 13 residues. V was shortened by 4 bases and J by 7 bases, with 13 bases between the two germline ends. The CDR3 nucleotides are TGTGCCAGCTCACGGACCCAGGGGAATGAAGCTTTCTTT. Encoded protein: CASSRTQGNEAFF.

This chain connects TRBV7-3 to TRBJ2-5, with 10 bases that match TRBD2. CDR3 length: 16 amino acids. Per germline, CDR1 SGHTA and CDR2 FQGTGA. V lost 0 bases to trimming and J lost 4 bases; unmatched junction nucleotides: 5. This CDR3 reads CASSLTGRLAGETQYF. The CDR3 DNA sequence: TGTGCCAGCAGCTTAACAGGGAGACTAGCGGGAGAGACCCAGTACTTC.

V and J are TRBV2 and TRBJ1-1, with D possibly matching TRBD1 (6 bases). The V gene's germline CDR1 is SNHLY and CDR2 FYNNEI. Trimming pared 4 bases from V and 9 bases from J, leaving 9 bases between. This CDR3 comprises 11 residues. CDR3 nucleotides: TGTGCCAGCAGTGTAACAGGGCAAGCTTTCTTT. Protein sequence: CASSVTGQAFF.

This clone appeared a single time. The rearrangement uses TRBV5-4 and TRBJ2-2; 7 bases fit TRBD2. Germline CDR1 reads SGHNT; CDR2 reads YYREEE (reference sequence). The CDR3 contains 15 residues. V was clipped by 0 bases and J by 6 bases; unmatched bases: 5. The CDR3 loop is CASSLGAGPAGELFF. The DNA for the CDR3 is TGTGCCAGCAGCTTGGGAGCGGGACCGGCCGGGGAGCTGTTTTTT.

The V and J genes are TRBV18 and TRBJ2-7; 9 nucleotides line up with TRBD1. The CDR3 totals 13 residues. Germline lookup yields CDR1 KGHSH and CDR2 LQKENI. Germline trimming cut 2 bases from V and 6 bases from J; bases unmatched to any gene: 2. In nucleotides, the CDR3 is TGTGCCAGCTCACCAGGGACAGGGACCGAGCAGTACTTC. This sequence encodes CASSPGTGTEQYF.

This rearrangement joins TRBV27 to TRBJ2-3, with 10 positions matching TRBD2. The CDR3 contains 17 residues. From germline, CDR1 is MNHEY and CDR2 SMNVEV (reference sequence). After removal of 6 bases from V and 0 bases from J, the junction contained 9 bases not matched to a gene. The CDR3 DNA reads as TGTGCCAGCAGCAAAATAGCGGGAGGACCGAGCACAGATACGCAGTATTTT. Its translation is CASSKIAGGPSTDTQYF.

The rearrangement links TRBV15 to TRBJ1-2, with D unclear. The germline V gene has CDR1 LNHNV and CDR2 YYDKDF (reference sequence). The CDR3 length is 13 residues. The germline V and J ends were trimmed by 0 bases and 1 base, with 3 bases remaining between them. The CDR3 nucleotides read TGTGCCACCAGCAGAGACAATAACTATGGCTACACCTTC. This gives the protein CATSRDNNYGYTF.

This clone has just one count. The chain is built from TRBV10-2 and TRBJ1-4; D might be TRBD1 (6 bases). V was pared by 10 bases and J by 7 bases, with 16 bases between. Germline lookup yields CDR1 WSHSY and CDR2 SAAADI. This CDR3 is 13 amino acids long. As DNA, the CDR3 is TGCGCCAACAGGGACCCCTATGGTGAAAAACTGTTTTTT. It yields the protein CANRDPYGEKLFF.

This clone was observed a few times. This chain connects TRBV4-3 to TRBJ1-2; 7 bases match TRBD1. CDR1 and CDR2 (germline): LGHNA, YSLEER. CDR3 length: 15 residues. V trimming: 0 bases; J trimming: 7 bases; junction bases outside the gene matches: 8. The CDR3 loop is CASSQDLNRGLGYTF. CDR3 nucleotides: TGCGCCAGCAGCCAAGATCTGAACAGGGGTCTTGGCTACACCTTC.

This rearrangement joins TRBV28 to TRBJ2-7; D not certain. The CDR3 consists of 10 residues. Per the germline V gene, CDR1 is MDHEN and CDR2 is SYDVKM. V was clipped by 8 bases and J by 3 bases, with 5 bases between them. The CDR3 is CASGNYEQYF. CDR3 in DNA: TGTGCCAGCGGTAACTACGAGCAGTACTTC.

This chain links TRBV7-2 with TRBJ2-1, with TRBD1 identical over 8 bases. Germline V gene sequence: CDR1 SGHTA, CDR2 FQGNSA. The V gene end was trimmed by 5 bases and the J gene end by 6 bases; junction bases not matched to a gene: 3. CDR3 size: 13 residues. The CDR3 sequence: CASSGQGGNEQFF. The DNA of the CDR3 is TGTGCCAGCAGCGGACAGGGTGGCAATGAGCAGTTCTTC. Full variable domain (missing parts from reference TRBV7-2 and TRBJ2-1): GAGVSQSPSNKVTEKGKDVELRCDPISGHTALYWYRQSLGQGLEFLIYFQGNSAPDKSGLPSDRFSAERTGGSVSTLTIQRTQQEDSAVYLCASSGQGGNEQFFGPGTRLTVL.

J is TRBJ2-1 and V is TRBV6-5; 7 bases agree with TRBD1. CDR3 size: 14 residues. Unmatched junction bases numbered 7, after V lost 1 base and J lost 10 bases. Germline V gene data show CDR1 as MNHEY and CDR2 as SVGAGI. The CDR3 region is CASSYLGRGREQFF. For the CDR3, the DNA is TGTGCCAGCAGTTACTTGGGTAGGGGGCGAGAGCAGTTCTTC.

The rearrangement uses TRBV11-2 and TRBJ1-2; 10 bases are shared with TRBD1. Germline assignment: CDR1 SGHAT and CDR2 FQNNGV. The CDR3 has 14 residues. V lost 6 bases and J lost 8; bases outside the gene matches: 9. CDR3 DNA: TGTGCCAGCAGTTCCAGGACAGGGGGGGACGGCTACACCTTC. It translates to CASSSRTGGDGYTF.

The genes are TRBV18 and TRBJ2-2; tentative D call: TRBD1 (5 bases). CDR3 length equals 16 residues. V was cut by 3 bases and J by 0 bases, with 11 bases left in between. In germline, CDR1 is KGHSH, CDR2 LQKENI. The CDR3 loop reads CASSPPSRANTGELFF. In DNA, the CDR3 is TGTGCCAGCTCACCCCCGAGCAGGGCGAACACCGGGGAGCTGTTTTTT.

The chain links TRBV6-5 to TRBJ1-4; D is possibly TRBD1 (6 bases). From germline, CDR1 is MNHEY and CDR2 SVGAGI. The CDR3 has 14 residues. Trimming pared 5 bases from V and 5 bases from J, leaving 12 bases between. CDR3 in amino acids: CASSPTGSNEKLFF. The CDR3 coding sequence is TGTGCCAGCAGTCCGACAGGATCAAATGAAAAACTGTTTTTT.

This chain links TRBV28 with TRBJ2-7; no clear D. The germline V and J ends were trimmed by 5 bases and 5 bases, with 10 bases remaining between them. The germline V gene encodes CDR1 MDHEN and CDR2 SYDVKM. This CDR3 has 12 amino acids. The CDR3 DNA is TGTGCCAGCAGTCGATCAGTGGACGAGCAGTACTTC. It yields the protein CASSRSVDEQYF.

V and J are TRBV27 and TRBJ2-5, with D perhaps matching TRBD2 (5 bases). Trimming shortened V by 0 bases and J by 9 bases, and 17 bases separated the two germline ends. The CDR3 runs 15 residues. CDR1 and CDR2 from the germline V gene are MNHEY and SMNVEV (reference sequence). The CDR3 bases are TGTGCCAGCAGTTTATCGTTGGACTCCCTTCGGCCCCAGTACTTC. It yields the protein CASSLSLDSLRPQYF.